What follows are 32 T cell receptor beta chains derived from one specimen sequenced in a study of blood T cell repertoires in COVID-19. Some clones are missing from TCRdb's copy, which holds only in-frame ones; the method was immunoSEQ multiplex PCR. The top ten hold around 4.5% of the sample, which has 50,000 to 65,000 clones, more than 75% seen once. The sample taken for sequencing was peripheral blood. The receptors come from a man in his forties or fifties with active COVID-19.

The chain's CDR3 is CSTYSVYEQYF. The CDR3 DNA is TGCAGTACCTATAGCGTCTACGAGCAGTACTTC. The rearrangement uses TRBV20-1 and TRBJ2-7; the D gene is possibly TRBD2 (5 bases). The V gene lost 8 bases and the J gene lost 3 bases, with 11 bases spanning the gap. This CDR3 comprises 11 residues. Germline CDR1 is DFQATT and CDR2 is SNEGSKA (reference sequence).

The chain joins TRBV18 to TRBJ1-3; 9 bases are shared with TRBD1. This CDR3 has 14 amino acids. The junction had 4 bases not matched to a gene; V was cut back by 6 bases and J by 4 bases. In germline, CDR1 is KGHSH, CDR2 LQKENI. The CDR3 protein is CASSAGTGGNTIYF. Written as DNA, the CDR3 is TGTGCCAGCTCCGCCGGGACAGGGGGAAACACCATATATTTT.

The rearrangement links TRBV6-5 to TRBJ1-1, with a possible D match to TRBD1 (5 bases). This CDR3 is built from 13 residues. With 8 bases removed from V and 0 bases from J, the gap between germline ends came to 10 bases. Germline lookup yields CDR1 MNHEY and CDR2 SVGAGI. CDR3 coding DNA: TGTGCCAGCCTAGCGGGGCTGAACACTGAAGCTTTCTTT. The encoded protein is CASLAGLNTEAFF.

This chain links TRBV18 with TRBJ1-5; D possibly corresponds to TRBD1 (6 bases). Trimming cost V 3 bases and J 3 bases, with 12 bases left between them. The CDR3 has 15 amino acids. Per germline, CDR1 KGHSH and CDR2 LQKENI. The CDR3 nucleotides are TGTGCCAGCTCACCCGCTGCAGGGGCCAATCAGCCCCAGCATTTT. It translates to CASSPAAGANQPQHF.

V usage is TRBV5-6 and J usage is TRBJ1-2, with a weak D call TRBD1 (6 bases). In germline, CDR1 is SGHDT, CDR2 YYEEEE. The V and J ends lost 4 bases and 8 bases respectively, with 18 bases between them. The CDR3 has 14 amino acids. The CDR3 loop is CASSPIQGVGGYTF. CDR3 coding DNA: TGTGCCAGCAGCCCAATACAGGGAGTAGGGGGCTACACCTTC.

This clone occurred a few times. The gene calls are TRBV7-9 and TRBJ2-2; no firm D call. V was clipped by 6 bases and J by 6 bases, with 11 bases between them. CDR1 is SEHNR and CDR2 is FQNEAQ in the germline V gene (reference sequence). This CDR3 is built from 13 residues. CDR3 protein: CASRETSAGELFF. DNA of the CDR3: TGTGCCAGCAGAGAAACCTCGGCCGGGGAGCTGTTTTTT. The complete variable domain, with remaining parts taken from reference TRBV7-9 and TRBJ2-2, reads DTGVSQNPRHKITKRGQNVTFRCDPISEHNRLYWYRQTLGQGPEFLTYFQNEAQLEKSRLLSDRFSAERPKGSFSTLEIQRTEQGDSAMYLCASRETSAGELFFGEGSRLTVL.

The chain combines TRBV6-5 with TRBJ1-1; D call uncertain. The CDR3 spans 14 residues. Trimming left V 6 bases short and J 4 bases short, with 15 bases between. Per the germline V gene, CDR1 is MNHEY and CDR2 is SVGAGI. CDR3 amino acids: CASSFRGVGTEAFF. The CDR3 region has the DNA TGTGCCAGCAGCTTCCGCGGGGTGGGCACTGAAGCTTTCTTT.

V usage is TRBV6-5 and J usage is TRBJ2-2; 9 bases fit TRBD1. The V and J ends lost 7 bases and 5 bases, in that order; junction bases with no gene match: 5. Germline V lookup: CDR1 MNHEY, CDR2 SVGAGI. This CDR3 contains 14 residues. CDR3 nucleotide sequence: TGTGCCAGCACCCGGACAGGGGTTACCGGGGAGCTGTTTTTT. This sequence encodes CASTRTGVTGELFF.

The chain combines TRBV6-5 with TRBJ2-7, with a weak D call TRBD1 (6 bases). CDR1 and CDR2 from the germline V gene are MNHEY and SVGAGI. V gave up 10 bases and J gave up 3 bases, with 16 bases separating them. CDR3 size: 13 residues. The DNA for the CDR3 is TGTGCCATAAAACAACAGGGTCACTACGAGCAGTACTTC. It encodes CAIKQQGHYEQYF.

The CDR3 reads CASSAAGQSNTEAFF. The CDR3 DNA is TGTGCCAGTAGCGCAGCAGGGCAGTCGAACACTGAAGCTTTCTTT. The J gene is TRBJ1-1, the V gene TRBV19, with D possibly matching TRBD1 (5 bases). Germline V gene lookup returns CDR1 LNHDA and CDR2 SQIVND (reference sequence). The CDR3 covers 15 residues. Trimming removed 6 bases from V and 1 base from J, with 15 bases in between.

The chain has TRBV19 and TRBJ2-7; TRBD2 agrees at 12 bases. The germline V gene encodes CDR1 LNHDA and CDR2 SQIVND (reference sequence). With 10 bases clipped from V and 7 bases from J, the junction kept 11 bases outside the gene matches. CDR3 size: 14 residues. CDR3 amino acids: CATLPTSGSREQYF. The DNA of the CDR3 is TGTGCCACCCTACCGACTAGCGGGAGTCGAGAGCAGTACTTC.

The J gene is TRBJ2-2, the V gene TRBV19; D gene unclear. Trimming pared 2 bases from V and 2 bases from J, leaving 6 bases between. The CDR3 is made up of 14 amino acids. CDR1 and CDR2 from the germline V gene are LNHDA and SQIVND (reference sequence). The CDR3 protein is CASSISRNTGELFF. In DNA, the CDR3 is TGTGCCAGTAGTATATCCAGAAACACCGGGGAGCTGTTTTTT.

The chain is built from TRBV9 and TRBJ2-1; D gene ambiguous. The germline V and J ends were trimmed by 4 bases and 3 bases, with 5 bases remaining between them. The CDR3 has 12 residues. In germline, CDR1 is SGDLS, CDR2 YYNGEE. CDR3: CASSPNYNEQFF. The CDR3 coding sequence is TGTGCCAGCAGCCCAAACTACAATGAGCAGTTCTTC.

This clone was observed once. CDR3: CATSRDYRDLSNYGYTF. CDR3 in DNA: TGTGCCACCAGCAGAGATTATAGAGATCTTTCTAACTATGGCTACACCTTC. This sequence joins TRBV15 and TRBJ1-2; D is unclear. The V end was cut by 0 bases, the J end by 0 bases, with 14 bases between. This CDR3 is 17 amino acids long. Germline CDR1 reads LNHNV; CDR2 reads YYDKDF (reference sequence).

The rearrangement uses TRBV2 and TRBJ2-7; TRBD2 agrees at 7 bases. This CDR3 comprises 17 residues. The germline gives CDR1 SNHLY, CDR2 FYNNEI. With 2 bases clipped from V and 1 base from J, the junction kept 11 bases outside the gene matches. CDR3 in amino acids: CASSEPLADDESYEQYF. CDR3 in DNA: TGTGCCAGCAGTGAACCTCTAGCGGATGACGAATCCTACGAGCAGTACTTC.

The V call is TRBV9, the J call TRBJ2-3, with 8 nucleotides matching TRBD2. Germline loops: CDR1 SGDLS, CDR2 YYNGEE. V shed 5 bases, J shed 1 base, and the junction held 3 bases outside the gene matches. This CDR3 comprises 14 residues. The CDR3 is CASSMREGTDTQYF. The CDR3 nucleotides are TGTGCCAGCAGTATGCGGGAGGGCACAGATACGCAGTATTTT.

This chain joins TRBV6-6 and TRBJ2-7, with D perhaps TRBD1 (6 bases). Trimming removed 6 bases from V and 7 bases from J, with 13 bases in between. There are 12 residues in the CDR3. Germline lookup yields CDR1 MNHNY and CDR2 SVGAGI (reference sequence). CDR3 DNA: TGTGCCAGCAGAGTACAGGACAGAGAGCAGTACTTC. This codes for CASRVQDREQYF.

The gene calls are TRBV30 and TRBJ1-2, with D perhaps TRBD1 (5 bases). CDR1 is GTSNPN, CDR2 SVGIG, per germline (reference sequence). The ends were cut back, 3 bases at V and 4 bases at J, with 12 bases in the middle. CDR3 size: 13 residues. CDR3 DNA: TGTGCCTGGAGCTTGCAGGGTACCTATGGCTACACCTTC. Its translation is CAWSLQGTYGYTF.

The chain carries TRBV7-2 and TRBJ2-1, with D tentatively TRBD2 (7 bases). Trimming stripped 5 bases from V and 8 bases from J, with 22 bases between. The germline V gene encodes CDR1 SGHTA and CDR2 FQGNSA. The CDR3 is made up of 16 amino acids. The CDR3, as DNA: TGTGCCAGCAGCGCCCTGGGCGGAGGGGGGGGCGATGAGCAGTTCTTC. Protein product: CASSALGGGGGDEQFF.

V gene TRBV18 combines with J gene TRBJ1-6; possibly TRBD1 for D (6 bases). The germline CDR1 and CDR2 sequences are KGHSH and LQKENI. Trimming removed 8 bases from V and 5 bases from J, with 16 bases in between. This CDR3 spans 15 amino acids. CDR3 bases: TGTGCCAGCACCGCCGGGGGGGGCAATAATTCACCCCTCCACTTT. It yields the protein CASTAGGGNNSPLHF.

The chain couples TRBV29-1 to TRBJ2-1; no firm D call. The germline V gene has CDR1 SQVTM and CDR2 ANQGSEA. Trimming shortened V by 1 base and J by 8 bases, and 12 bases separated the two germline ends. The CDR3 spans 13 residues. CDR3 region: CSVEVASGYEQFF. The CDR3 DNA reads as TGCAGCGTTGAAGTCGCTTCCGGGTATGAGCAGTTCTTC.

The rearrangement joins TRBV27 to TRBJ2-2, with 12 nucleotides matching TRBD2. This CDR3 comprises 17 residues. Germline CDR1 MNHEY, CDR2 SMNVEV (reference sequence). V lost 4 bases and J lost 3; bases outside the gene matches: 6. CDR3 loop: CASSSSRLAGDTGELFF. The CDR3 DNA reads as TGTGCCAGCAGTTCTAGCCGACTAGCGGGAGACACCGGGGAGCTGTTTTTT.

The chain employs TRBV5-1 and TRBJ1-1; 8 bases are a match to TRBD1. The V gene end was trimmed by 4 bases and the J gene end by 4 bases; junction bases not matched to a gene: 6. Germline V gene data show CDR1 as SGHRS and CDR2 as YFSETQ. The CDR3 covers 14 residues. This CDR3 is CASSPTGGITEAFF. The CDR3, as DNA: TGCGCCAGCAGCCCAACAGGGGGTATCACTGAAGCTTTCTTT.

The V and J genes are TRBV20-1 and TRBJ2-7; 7 bases agree with TRBD2. V lost 3 bases, J lost 5 bases, and 10 bases stayed unmatched. CDR1 is DFQATT, CDR2 SNEGSKA, per germline (reference sequence). CDR3 length: 14 amino acids. CDR3 residues: CSASFERDSDEQYF. Written as DNA, the CDR3 is TGCAGTGCTAGTTTTGAGCGGGATAGCGACGAGCAGTACTTC.

The CDR3 loop is CASSDPKTGGGSAEAFF. CDR3 sequence (DNA): TGTGCCAGCAGTGACCCAAAGACAGGGGGTGGGTCTGCTGAAGCTTTCTTT. This chain links TRBV25-1 with TRBJ1-1; 9 bases are a match to TRBD1. The trim removed 3 bases at V and 6 bases at J, leaving 14 bases unmatched. This CDR3 is 17 amino acids long. CDR1 and CDR2 from the germline V gene are MGHDK and SYGVNS. Full variable domain (remainder filled in from reference TRBV25-1 and TRBJ1-1): EADIYQTPRYLVIGTGKKITLECSQTMGHDKMYWYQQDPGMELHLIHYSYGVNSTEKGDLSSESTVSRIRTEHFPLTLESARPSHTSQYLCASSDPKTGGGSAEAFFGQGTRLTVV.

This clone was picked up one time. The chain carries TRBV28 and TRBJ1-2, with TRBD1 matching over 8 bases. Looked up from germline, CDR1 is MDHEN and CDR2 is SYDVKM. The V segment lost 4 bases and the J segment 6 bases; nucleotides outside the gene matches: 7. The CDR3 is made up of 14 amino acids. The CDR3 DNA sequence: TGTGCCAGCAGTTCCGGACAGGGTCATGATGGCTACACCTTC. Its protein product is CASSSGQGHDGYTF.

J is TRBJ2-7 and V is TRBV20-1; the match to TRBD2 covers 13 bases. The length of the CDR3 is 15 residues. Germline V gives CDR1 DFQATT, CDR2 SNEGSKA (reference sequence). Trimming at V came to 3 bases and at J to 7 bases, leaving 9 bases not matched to a gene. Here the CDR3 reads CSASSPGLAGEEQYF. The CDR3 DNA follows: TGCAGTGCTAGTAGTCCAGGACTAGCGGGAGAGGAGCAGTACTTC.

The rearrangement links TRBV4-1 to TRBJ1-1, with TRBD1 matching 7 bases. CDR1 is MGHRA, CDR2 YSYEKL, per germline. This CDR3 comprises 15 residues. V shed 1 base, J shed 4 bases, and the junction held 6 bases outside the gene matches. CDR3 loop: CASSQGQAGGTEAFF. The CDR3 DNA reads TGCGCCAGCAGCCAAGGCCAGGCAGGGGGCACTGAAGCTTTCTTT.

The chain uses TRBV6-5 and TRBJ1-1, with 8 bases matching TRBD1. V was clipped by 6 bases and J by 0 bases; unmatched bases: 6. This CDR3 spans 15 amino acids. Germline V CDR1 and CDR2: MNHEY, SVGAGI. CDR3 sequence (DNA): TGTGCCAGCAGAAGTCAGACAGGGGTGAACACTGAAGCTTTCTTT. As protein: CASRSQTGVNTEAFF.

The gene calls are TRBV19 and TRBJ1-5, with D hard to call. V lost 8 bases and J lost 1, with 15 bases in between. The CDR3 extends over 15 amino acids. CDR1 is LNHDA, CDR2 SQIVND, per germline (reference sequence). The CDR3 reads CASRSTGLSNQPQHF. CDR3 DNA: TGTGCCAGTCGTTCAACGGGGTTGAGCAATCAGCCCCAGCATTTT. Variable domain in full (rest from reference TRBV19 and TRBJ1-5): DGGITQSPKYLFRKEGQNVTLSCEQNLNHDAMYWYRQDPGQGLRLIYYSQIVNDFQKGDIAEGYSVSREKKESFPLTVTSAQKNPTAFYLCASRSTGLSNQPQHFGDGTRLSIL.

Turning to this clone: The junction differs from germline at one of its ends, possibly a read error. The chain employs TRBV3-1 (or the pseudogene TRBV3-2) and TRBJ1-2; TRBD1 is a possible D gene (5 bases). Germline CDR1 reads LGHDT; CDR2 reads YNNKEL (reference sequence). The CDR3 has 13 amino acids. The CDR3 region has the DNA TGTGCCAGCAGCCAAGGGGAGGCGGGACGGGTATCATTC. Translating gives CASSQGEAGRVSF.

Relative to its sample, this clone is medium-sized. The gene calls are TRBV6-4 and TRBJ2-1; D may be TRBD2 (6 bases). V was shortened by 3 bases and J by 6 bases, with 15 bases between the two germline ends. This CDR3 has 15 residues. Germline V CDR1 and CDR2: MRHNA, SNTAGT. The CDR3 DNA reads TGTGCCAGCAGTGAGTTCTCGGGAGAAAGCAATGAGCAGTTCTTC. It encodes CASSEFSGESNEQFF.